One sample yielded the 11 T cell receptor beta chains listed below, sequenced in a study of blood T cell repertoires in COVID-19. Repertoires were generated with immunoSEQ multiplex PCR, while TCRdb's copy carries only in-frame clones and drops some. In the table there are around 220,000 clones, about nine tenths of which are singletons. The sequenced sample consisted of peripheral blood. These receptors were collected from a woman between 50 and 59 years old with acute or convalescent COVID-19.

The chain is built from TRBV5-6 and TRBJ2-5, with 7 bases that match TRBD1. Per germline, CDR1 SGHDT and CDR2 YYEEEE. This CDR3 is built from 14 residues. The junction had 2 bases not matched to a gene; V was cut back by 1 base and J by 2 bases. Here the CDR3 DNA reads TGTGCCAGCAGCTTGCAGGGGGTTCAAGAGACCCAGTACTTC. This codes for CASSLQGVQETQYF.

The chain recombines TRBV30 with TRBJ1-2, with 7 bases identical to TRBD1. Germline lookup yields CDR1 GTSNPN and CDR2 SVGIG (reference sequence). Trimming at V came to 3 bases and at J to 8 bases, leaving 12 bases not matched to a gene. This CDR3 contains 14 residues. This CDR3 is CAWRGDSRREGYTF. The CDR3 DNA reads as TGTGCCTGGAGGGGGGACAGCCGACGAGAGGGCTACACCTTC.

The chain combines TRBV7-2 with TRBJ2-3; 9 nucleotides line up with TRBD2. After removal of 3 bases from V and 2 bases from J, the junction contained 9 bases not matched to a gene. The CDR3 is made up of 17 amino acids. CDR1 and CDR2 (germline): SGHTA, FQGNSA. The CDR3 here is CASSFPSSGSVTDTQYF. The CDR3, as DNA: TGTGCCAGCAGCTTTCCCAGTAGCGGGAGCGTCACAGATACGCAGTATTTT.

The chain employs TRBV3-1 (or the pseudogene TRBV3-2) and TRBJ2-3, with 7 nucleotides matching TRBD1. This CDR3 has 15 residues. J was trimmed by 5 bases and V by 0 bases; bases with no gene match: 5. CDR1 is LGHDT and CDR2 is YNNKEL in the germline V gene (reference sequence). CDR3 DNA sequence: TGTGCCAGCAGCCAAGATCCTTACAGGGGAGATACGCAGTATTTT. Protein product: CASSQDPYRGDTQYF.

The chain is built from TRBV6-5 and TRBJ2-1; no firm D call. CDR3 size: 13 residues. Germline values: CDR1 MNHEY, CDR2 SVGAGI. The germline V and J ends were trimmed by 0 bases and 10 bases, with 10 bases remaining between them. The CDR3 loop is CASSYSSVREQFF. The CDR3 nucleotides are TGTGCCAGCAGTTACTCGTCGGTTCGGGAGCAGTTCTTC.

The chain recombines TRBV19 with TRBJ2-6; D not certain. This CDR3 has 16 amino acids. Germline V gene lookup returns CDR1 LNHDA and CDR2 SQIVND (reference sequence). The V gene lost 3 bases and the J gene lost 0 bases, with 9 bases spanning the gap. The CDR3 spells CASSIGWSSGANVLTF. Written as DNA, the CDR3 is TGTGCCAGTAGTATTGGTTGGAGCTCTGGGGCCAACGTCCTGACTTTC.

V is TRBV7-2 and J is TRBJ2-1; possibly TRBD2 for D (5 bases). V gave up 1 base and J gave up 7 bases, with 11 bases separating them. In germline, CDR1 is SGHTA, CDR2 FQGNSA. The CDR3 spans 14 residues. The CDR3 loop reads CASSLGGMRNEQFF. CDR3 coding DNA: TGTGCCAGCAGCTTAGGAGGGATGCGAAATGAGCAGTTCTTC.

This chain joins TRBV28 and TRBJ1-6; D perhaps matches TRBD1 (6 bases). The germline gives CDR1 MDHEN, CDR2 SYDVKM. Trimming pared 8 bases from V and 3 bases from J, leaving 14 bases between. The CDR3 contains 15 residues. The DNA for the CDR3 is TGTGCCAGCCAGGACAGCAAAAGCTATAATTCACCCCTCCACTTT. This encodes CASQDSKSYNSPLHF.

V gene TRBV4-1 combines with J gene TRBJ2-1; 10 bases line up with TRBD2. V lost 4 bases to trimming and J lost 1 base; unmatched junction nucleotides: 1. CDR1 is MGHRA and CDR2 is YSYEKL in the germline V gene. This CDR3 is built from 15 residues. The CDR3 spells CASSPTSGSYNEQFF. The CDR3 DNA is TGCGCCAGCAGCCCGACTAGCGGGTCCTACAATGAGCAGTTCTTC.

The V gene is TRBV7-9, the J gene TRBJ2-3; 11 bases align to TRBD2. The length of the CDR3 is 15 residues. Germline V gene lookup returns CDR1 SEHNR and CDR2 FQNEAQ (reference sequence). V lost 1 base to trimming and J lost 3 bases; unmatched junction nucleotides: 0. The CDR3 sequence is CASSLGLAGTDTQYF. The CDR3 DNA is TGTGCCAGCAGCTTAGGACTAGCGGGGACAGATACGCAGTATTTT.

The gene calls are TRBV7-2 and TRBJ1-1; TRBD1 aligns across 7 bases. Trimming removed 4 bases from V and 1 base from J; junction bases left unmatched: 9. From germline, CDR1 is SGHTA and CDR2 FQGNSA. This CDR3 comprises 16 residues. This CDR3 reads CASSSSAGQTNTEAFF. The CDR3 region has the DNA TGTGCCAGCAGCTCTTCCGCGGGACAGACGAACACTGAAGCTTTCTTT.